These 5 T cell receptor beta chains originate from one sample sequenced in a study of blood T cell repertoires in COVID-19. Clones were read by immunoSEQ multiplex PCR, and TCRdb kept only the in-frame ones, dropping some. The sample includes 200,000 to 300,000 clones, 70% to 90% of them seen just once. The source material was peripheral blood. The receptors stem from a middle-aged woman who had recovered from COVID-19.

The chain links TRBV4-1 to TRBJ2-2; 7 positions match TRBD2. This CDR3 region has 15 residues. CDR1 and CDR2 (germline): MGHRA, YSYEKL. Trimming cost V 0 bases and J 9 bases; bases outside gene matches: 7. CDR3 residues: CASSQDWGGDRELFF. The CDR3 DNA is TGCGCCAGCAGCCAAGATTGGGGGGGGGATCGGGAGCTGTTTTTT.

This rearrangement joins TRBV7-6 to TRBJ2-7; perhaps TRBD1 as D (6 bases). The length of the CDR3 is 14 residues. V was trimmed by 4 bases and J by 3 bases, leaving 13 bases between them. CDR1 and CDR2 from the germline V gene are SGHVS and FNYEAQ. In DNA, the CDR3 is TGTGCCAGCAGCTCATACGAGGGGGTCTACGAGCAGTACTTC. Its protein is CASSSYEGVYEQYF.

In DNA form, the CDR3 reads TGTGCCAGCAGCTTAACAGGGGGTGGCTACACCTTC. Protein sequence: CASSLTGGGYTF. V and J are TRBV7-8 and TRBJ1-2, with 8 nucleotides matching TRBD1. V shed 2 bases, J shed 7 bases, and the junction held 0 bases outside the gene matches. This CDR3 is built from 12 residues. Germline V gene data show CDR1 as SGHVS and CDR2 as FQNEAQ.

The CDR3 region is CAGGLAGAGETQYF. CDR3 coding DNA: TGTGCCGGGGGACTAGCGGGAGCGGGGGAGACCCAGTACTTC. This rearrangement joins TRBV2 to TRBJ2-5; 14 nucleotides agree with TRBD2. CDR3 length: 14 amino acids. J was trimmed by 5 bases and V by 11 bases; bases with no gene match: 7. Germline V CDR1 and CDR2: SNHLY, FYNNEI.

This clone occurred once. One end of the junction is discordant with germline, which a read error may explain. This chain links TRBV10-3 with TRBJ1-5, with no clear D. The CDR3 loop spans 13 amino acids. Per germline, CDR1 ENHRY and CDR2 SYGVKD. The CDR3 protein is CAIRESPDQPQHF. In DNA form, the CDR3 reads TGTGCCATCAGGGAGTCCCCAGATCAGCCCCAGCATTTT.